The 27 T cell receptor beta chains given below trace back to one sample, sequenced in a study of T cell responses to AZD1222 COVID-19 vaccine. Some clones are missing from TCRdb's copy, which holds only in-frame ones; the method was immunoSEQ multiplex PCR. Seen here are approximately 120,000 clones, roughly 93% observed once, and the top ten hold approximately 3.3%. Source: peripheral blood, taken on day 0 of AZD1222 vaccination. These receptors were obtained from an adult in good health.

This clone was detected only once. This chain uses TRBV7-3 with TRBJ2-1; TRBD2 might be the D (6 bases). V was pared by 4 bases and J by 2 bases, with 18 bases between. The CDR3 is 17 residues long. Germline CDR1 and CDR2: SGHTA and FQGTGA. The CDR3: CASSSTLRRVPYNEQFF. DNA for the CDR3: TGTGCCAGCAGCTCGACTCTGAGGAGGGTCCCCTACAATGAGCAGTTCTTC.

This chain joins TRBV28 and TRBJ1-6; TRBD1 matches at 9 bases. V shed 5 bases, J shed 9 bases, and the junction held 8 bases outside the gene matches. CDR1 is MDHEN, CDR2 SYDVKM, per germline. This CDR3 has 15 amino acids. Here the CDR3 reads CASSILGQGPSPLHF. DNA of the CDR3: TGTGCCAGCAGTATCCTGGGACAGGGACCTTCACCCCTCCACTTT. The full variable domain, its missing parts supplied by reference TRBV28 and TRBJ1-6, is DVKVTQSSRYLVKRTGEKVFLECVQDMDHENMFWYRQDPGLGLRLIYFSYDVKMKEKGDIPEGYSVSREKKERFSLILESASTNQTSMYLCASSILGQGPSPLHFGNGTRLTVT.

This clone was counted only a few times. The chain joins TRBV24-1 to TRBJ2-3, with 9 bases identical to TRBD1. The junction had 5 bases not matched to a gene; V was cut back by 4 bases and J by 4 bases. The CDR3 covers 15 residues. Per germline, CDR1 KGHDR and CDR2 SFDVKD. The CDR3 bases are TGTGCCACCAGTGACACAGGGGGCCGAGCAGATACGCAGTATTTT. It encodes CATSDTGGRADTQYF.

The chain carries TRBV9 and TRBJ2-2; D might be TRBD1 or TRBD2, each matching 5 bases. Germline V gene lookup returns CDR1 SGDLS and CDR2 YYNGEE. Trimming removed 0 bases from V and 4 bases from J, with 10 bases in between. The CDR3 runs 15 residues. The CDR3 reads CASSVVGGSTGELFF. In nucleotides, the CDR3 is TGTGCCAGCAGCGTAGTTGGGGGATCCACCGGGGAGCTGTTTTTT.

The chain links TRBV7-9 to TRBJ1-2; 7 bases line up with TRBD1. In germline, CDR1 is SEHNR, CDR2 FQNEAQ (reference sequence). The CDR3 extends over 16 amino acids. The ends lost 1 base at V and 7 bases at J; junction bases unmatched: 12. The CDR3 region has the DNA TGTGCCAGCAGCTTAGGCCCGACAGGGAGGTACTCTGGCTACACCTTC. Residues: CASSLGPTGRYSGYTF.

This clone was recorded once. The V gene is TRBV5-6, the J gene TRBJ2-7; TRBD1 aligns across 9 bases. The length of the CDR3 is 14 residues. V dropped 4 bases and J dropped 1; count of bases not matched to a gene: 3. Germline loops: CDR1 SGHDT, CDR2 YYEEEE. Here the CDR3 reads CASSGGTGSYEQYF. CDR3 nucleotides: TGTGCCAGCAGCGGGGGGACAGGGTCCTACGAGCAGTACTTC.

The V gene is TRBV4-2, the J gene TRBJ2-7; no clear D. CDR3 length: 14 amino acids. Germline CDR1 and CDR2: LGHNA and YNFKEQ. V shed 0 bases and J shed 3 bases, with 9 bases lying between them. The CDR3 DNA reads TGTGCCAGCAGCCAAGATGAGGAACGCTACGAGCAGTACTTC. It translates to CASSQDEERYEQYF.

This clone appeared a single time. The chain joins TRBV5-1 to TRBJ2-1, with a weak D call TRBD2 (6 bases). CDR1 SGHRS and CDR2 YFSETQ come from the germline V gene. The germline V and J ends were trimmed by 2 bases and 4 bases, with 13 bases remaining between them. The CDR3 is 15 residues long. The CDR3 loop is CASSFITSRYNEQFF. CDR3 nucleotides: TGCGCCAGCAGCTTTATAACTAGCAGATACAATGAGCAGTTCTTC.

About this clone itself: Other nucleotide sequences from this sample produce the same CDR3. The chain recombines TRBV7-2 with TRBJ1-5; 7 bases are shared with TRBD1. There are 13 residues in the CDR3. Germline V gene data show CDR1 as SGHTA and CDR2 as FQGNSA. The V and J ends lost 5 bases and 7 bases, in that order; junction bases with no gene match: 5. The CDR3 loop reads CASSQGGGQPQHF. For the CDR3, the DNA is TGTGCCAGCAGCCAAGGGGGCGGACAGCCCCAGCATTTT.

The gene calls are TRBV11-3 and TRBJ1-2; 12 bases line up with TRBD1. Trimming removed 5 bases from V and 3 bases from J; junction bases left unmatched: 13. This CDR3 has 18 residues. The germline gives CDR1 SGHNT, CDR2 YENEEA. The CDR3 sequence is CASSTCAGTGGRDYGYTF. CDR3 bases: TGTGCCAGCAGCACATGCGCCGGGACAGGGGGCAGGGACTATGGCTACACCTTC.

The V gene is TRBV2, the J gene TRBJ2-7; the match to TRBD2 covers 13 bases. This CDR3 has 15 amino acids. Germline trimming cut 6 bases from V and 2 bases from J; bases unmatched to any gene: 4. Germline lookup yields CDR1 SNHLY and CDR2 FYNNEI. The CDR3 nucleotides are TGTGCCAGCAGGGTGACTAGCGGGAGGCCCTACGAGCAGTACTTC. This encodes CASRVTSGRPYEQYF.

The rearrangement uses TRBV6-5 and TRBJ1-1, with TRBD1 matching over 9 bases. Germline V gives CDR1 MNHEY, CDR2 SVGAGI. The CDR3 sequence is 13 residues long. V was pared by 6 bases and J by 4 bases, with 3 bases of the junction left unmatched. The CDR3 reads CASSRQGVTEAFF. CDR3 in DNA: TGTGCCAGCAGCCGACAGGGGGTCACTGAAGCTTTCTTT.

This chain uses TRBV5-5 with TRBJ2-2; D may be TRBD2 (7 bases). V lost 4 bases to trimming and J lost 6 bases, with 13 bases between them. The CDR3 loop spans 14 amino acids. The germline gives CDR1 SGHKS, CDR2 YYEKEE (reference sequence). CDR3 sequence: CASSTGGQSGELFF. CDR3 coding DNA: TGTGCCAGCAGCACGGGAGGACAGTCCGGGGAGCTGTTTTTT.

The chain has TRBV28 and TRBJ1-6; 7 bases agree with TRBD1. CDR1 is MDHEN, CDR2 SYDVKM, per germline. The CDR3 sequence is 17 residues long. Trimming removed 3 bases from V and 5 bases from J; junction bases left unmatched: 10. CDR3 in DNA: TGTGCCAGCAGTTTTAGGGGGCTCGTTGGGAATAATTCACCCCTCCACTTT. Protein product: CASSFRGLVGNNSPLHF. Full variable domain (missing parts from reference TRBV28 and TRBJ1-6): DVKVTQSSRYLVKRTGEKVFLECVQDMDHENMFWYRQDPGLGLRLIYFSYDVKMKEKGDIPEGYSVSREKKERFSLILESASTNQTSMYLCASSFRGLVGNNSPLHFGNGTRLTVT.

The chain is built from TRBV3-1 (or the pseudogene TRBV3-2) and TRBJ2-1; 8 bases align to TRBD1. Germline CDR1 reads LGHDT; CDR2 reads YNNKEL (reference sequence). This CDR3 has 16 amino acids. V lost 5 bases, J lost 4 bases, and 10 bases stayed unmatched. CDR3 DNA: TGTGCCAGCAGCAGAGGGGGTACAGGGGGATACAATGAGCAGTTCTTC. Protein: CASSRGGTGGYNEQFF.

This rearrangement joins TRBV18 to TRBJ2-3; 12 nucleotides agree with TRBD2. The V gene end was trimmed by 5 bases and the J gene end by 2 bases; junction bases not matched to a gene: 5. The CDR3 totals 16 residues. Germline-derived CDR1 and CDR2 are KGHSH and LQKENI. The CDR3 nucleotides are TGTGCCAGCTCAAGCCTAGCGGGAGGGGACACAGATACGCAGTATTTT. It specifies CASSSLAGGDTDTQYF. Using reference TRBV18 and TRBJ2-3 for the parts outside the CDR3, the full variable domain is NAGVMQNPRHLVRRRGQEARLRCSPMKGHSHVYWYRQLPEEGLKFMVYLQKENIIDESGMPKERFSAEFPKEGPSILRIQQVVRGDSAAYFCASSSLAGGDTDTQYFGPGTRLTVL.

This chain links TRBV27 with TRBJ2-5, with 14 bases identical to TRBD2. V gave up 5 bases and J gave up 5 bases; unmatched junction bases: 7. CDR1 is MNHEY, CDR2 SMNVEV, per germline (reference sequence). The CDR3 is 16 amino acids. The CDR3 loop is CASSPRLAGGLETQYF. CDR3 nucleotide sequence: TGTGCCAGCAGTCCCCGACTAGCGGGAGGGCTGGAGACCCAGTACTTC.

Remarks on this clone: The same CDR3 can be traced to other DNA sequences in this sample. The chain combines TRBV3-1 (or the pseudogene TRBV3-2) with TRBJ1-2, with D possibly matching TRBD1 (5 bases). The V gene lost 1 base and the J gene lost 0 bases, with 15 bases spanning the gap. From germline, CDR1 is LGHDT and CDR2 YNNKEL (reference sequence). The CDR3 has 17 amino acids. Here the CDR3 DNA reads TGTGCCAGCAGCCAAGTCTCAGGGTTGACACCTAACTATGGCTACACCTTC. Translated: CASSQVSGLTPNYGYTF.

This rearrangement joins TRBV6-1 to TRBJ2-3; 8 positions agree with TRBD2. There are 15 residues in the CDR3. V gave up 2 bases and J gave up 3 bases; unmatched junction bases: 4. Germline V gives CDR1 MNHNS, CDR2 SASEGT. DNA for the CDR3: TGTGCCAGCAGTGAATACGGACTAGCTACAGATACGCAGTATTTT. Residues: CASSEYGLATDTQYF.

V gene TRBV4-1 combines with J gene TRBJ2-1; 9 bases map to TRBD1. This CDR3 is built from 15 residues. The germline gives CDR1 MGHRA, CDR2 YSYEKL. J lost 10 bases, V lost 4 bases, and 11 bases had no gene match. Here the CDR3 DNA reads TGCGCCAGCAGCCCGGGACAGGGACGATTAGAAGAGCAGTTCTTC. Its translation is CASSPGQGRLEEQFF.

The chain uses TRBV28 and TRBJ1-2; D remains ambiguous. Germline values: CDR1 MDHEN, CDR2 SYDVKM. The length of the CDR3 is 14 residues. V lost 7 bases and J lost 4, with 16 bases in between. CDR3 in amino acids: CASKGGEGVYGYTF. DNA of the CDR3: TGTGCCAGCAAGGGTGGGGAAGGCGTCTATGGCTACACCTTC.

The CDR3 here is CASSQSGQNNQPQHF. DNA of the CDR3: TGTGCCAGCAGCCAATCGGGACAGAACAATCAGCCCCAGCATTTT. This rearrangement joins TRBV4-2 to TRBJ1-5, with TRBD1 matching 7 bases. The CDR3 has 15 residues. Germline values: CDR1 LGHNA, CDR2 YNFKEQ. Trimming at V came to 2 bases and at J to 3 bases, leaving 4 bases not matched to a gene.

The chain recombines TRBV19 with TRBJ1-3; D gene uncertain. The ends were cut back, 4 bases at V and 0 bases at J, with 7 bases in the middle. The CDR3 runs to 14 residues. Germline assignment: CDR1 LNHDA and CDR2 SQIVND (reference sequence). CDR3 residues: CASSTTDSGNTIYF. CDR3 DNA: TGTGCCAGTAGTACCACCGACTCTGGAAACACCATATATTTT.

V usage is TRBV5-1 and J usage is TRBJ2-1; TRBD2 aligns across 10 bases. After removal of 4 bases from V and 3 bases from J, the junction contained 7 bases not matched to a gene. CDR1 is SGHRS and CDR2 is YFSETQ in the germline V gene. This CDR3 region has 16 residues. The CDR3 loop is CASSPLAGLFYNEQFF. DNA for the CDR3: TGCGCCAGCAGCCCACTAGCGGGATTATTCTACAATGAGCAGTTCTTC.

This clone was recorded once. The chain is built from TRBV28 and TRBJ2-7; TRBD1 matches at 11 bases. V shed 5 bases, J shed 3 bases, and the junction held 3 bases outside the gene matches. Germline CDR1 MDHEN, CDR2 SYDVKM. This CDR3 region has 14 residues. As DNA, the CDR3 is TGTGCCAGCAGTCGGACAGGGGGCATCTACGAGCAGTACTTC. Its translation is CASSRTGGIYEQYF.

This chain joins TRBV11-1 and TRBJ2-7; 8 bases are a match to TRBD1. V trimming: 4 bases; J trimming: 6 bases; junction bases outside the gene matches: 8. The CDR3 is 14 residues long. Germline values: CDR1 SGHAT, CDR2 FQDESV (reference sequence). CDR3 in amino acids: CASSSGQGTSEQYF. Written as DNA, the CDR3 is TGTGCCAGCAGCTCTGGACAGGGAACGTCCGAGCAGTACTTC.

The genes are TRBV27 and TRBJ1-3; 8 nucleotides align to TRBD1. CDR3 length: 19 residues. The junction had 12 bases not matched to a gene; V was cut back by 2 bases and J by 0 bases. The germline gives CDR1 MNHEY, CDR2 SMNVEV (reference sequence). Here the CDR3 reads CASSLNRGKNPNSGNTIYF. DNA for the CDR3: TGTGCCAGCAGTTTAAACAGGGGGAAGAACCCAAACTCTGGAAACACCATATATTTT.